This is a list of T cell receptor beta chains from one sample in a study of CD8 T cells in ankylosing spondylitis. TCRdb re-called the 5' RACE reads through MiXCR, storing one row per CDR3 protein. The sample has more than 600,000 distinct CDR3 sequences, around a fifth seen once. The sequenced material came from blood, either unsorted or a sorted T cell fraction (not recorded which). These receptors were collected from a male donor with ankylosing spondylitis. Both conserved end residues are part of each CDR3. D genes are given only for firm matches. Not all rows give a size; the values are once, few, many and, for expanded clones, a class.

v_gene: TRBV2
j_gene: TRBJ2-7
d_gene: .
abundance: .
CDR3nt: TGTGCCAGCATTGGTATCAGGATGGAAAACGAGCAGTACTTC
CDR3aa: CASIGIRMENEQYF

v_gene: TRBV20-1
j_gene: TRBJ1-1
d_gene: .
abundance: .
CDR3nt: TGCAGTGTAAATAAAGCGGGTAGGGGTACTGAAGCTTTCTTT
CDR3aa: CSVNKAGRGTEAFF

v_gene: TRBV5-1
j_gene: TRBJ1-2
d_gene: .
abundance: few
CDR3nt: TGCGCCAGCAGCTTGGAAGGCGGGGGGAGAGGCTACACCTTC
CDR3aa: CASSLEGGGRGYTF

v_gene: TRBV20-1
j_gene: TRBJ2-5
d_gene: TRBD1
abundance: many
CDR3nt: TGCAGTGCTAGGACAGGGGAGGAGCAAGAGACCCAGTACTTC
CDR3aa: CSARTGEEQETQYF

v_gene: TRBV18
j_gene: TRBJ2-2
d_gene: TRBD2
abundance: .
CDR3nt: TGTGCCAGCTCACCTAGACTAGCGGGGGACACCGGGGAGCTGTTTTTT
CDR3aa: CASSPRLAGDTGELFF

v_gene: TRBV5-5
j_gene: TRBJ2-2
d_gene: .
abundance: few
CDR3nt: TGTGCCAGCAGCTCCCAGGGTTCGAACACCGGGGAGCTGTTTTTT
CDR3aa: CASSSQGSNTGELFF

v_gene: TRBV6-1
j_gene: TRBJ1-2
d_gene: .
abundance: many
CDR3nt: TGTGCCTCTGGGGGACGGATCTATGGCTACACCTTC
CDR3aa: CASGGRIYGYTF

v_gene: TRBV19
j_gene: TRBJ1-5
d_gene: TRBD1
abundance: .
CDR3nt: TGTGCCAGTAGAAACCCGGGACAGGGGGTTCAGCCCCAGCATTTT
CDR3aa: CASRNPGQGVQPQHF

v_gene: TRBV12-3/TRBV12-4
j_gene: TRBJ1-5
d_gene: TRBD1
abundance: .
CDR3nt: TGTGCCAGCAGTATCGGGGACAGGGGAAATCAGCCCCAGCATTTT
CDR3aa: CASSIGDRGNQPQHF

v_gene: TRBV11-1
j_gene: TRBJ2-1
d_gene: .
abundance: .
CDR3nt: TGTGCCAGCAGCGACACGATGGGGGGAACCAGGGACAAACGGACTGGAAATGAGCAGTTCTTC
CDR3aa: CASSDTMGGTRDKRTGNEQFF

v_gene: TRBV29-1
j_gene: TRBJ2-7
d_gene: TRBD1
abundance: few
CDR3nt: TGCAGCGTGTCCCCCGGGACAGGGGACTATGTCGAGCAGTACTTC
CDR3aa: CSVSPGTGDYVEQYF

v_gene: TRBV12-3/TRBV12-4
j_gene: TRBJ1-5
d_gene: .
abundance: .
CDR3nt: TGTGCCAGCAGTCCGACAGCCAGCAATCAGCCCCAGCATTTT
CDR3aa: CASSPTASNQPQHF

v_gene: TRBV6-1
j_gene: TRBJ2-2
d_gene: TRBD1
abundance: .
CDR3nt: TGTGCCAGCAGACTTACGGACAGGACGAACACCGGGGAGCTGTTTTTT
CDR3aa: CASRLTDRTNTGELFF

v_gene: TRBV12-3/TRBV12-4
j_gene: TRBJ1-3
d_gene: .
abundance: .
CDR3nt: TGTGCCAGCTCGAAGGAAAATGTCTCTGGAAACACCATATATTTT
CDR3aa: CASSKENVSGNTIYF

v_gene: TRBV20-1
j_gene: TRBJ2-3
d_gene: .
abundance: few
CDR3nt: TGCAGTGCTAGAGATCGGGGAGAGAATGGCACAGATACGCAGTATTTT
CDR3aa: CSARDRGENGTDTQYF

v_gene: TRBV20-1
j_gene: TRBJ1-2
d_gene: TRBD1
abundance: few
CDR3nt: TGCAGTGCTACGACAGGGAAAACCGCCTATGGCTACACCTTC
CDR3aa: CSATTGKTAYGYTF

v_gene: TRBV7-8
j_gene: TRBJ2-6
d_gene: TRBD1
abundance: .
CDR3nt: TGTGCCAGCAGCCGGACAGGGGCCATCTCTGGGGCCAACGTCCTGACTTTC
CDR3aa: CASSRTGAISGANVLTF

v_gene: TRBV24-1
j_gene: TRBJ2-7
d_gene: .
abundance: few
CDR3nt: TGTGCCACCAGTGAGGGCAGGGGTAGATCCCACGAGCAGTACTTC
CDR3aa: CATSEGRGRSHEQYF

v_gene: TRBV12-3/TRBV12-4
j_gene: TRBJ2-7
d_gene: TRBD2
abundance: .
CDR3nt: TGTGCCAGCAGTTTTGGGGGAGGACTAGCGGAACCCTACGAGCAGTACTTC
CDR3aa: CASSFGGGLAEPYEQYF

v_gene: TRBV14
j_gene: TRBJ2-6
d_gene: .
abundance: .
CDR3nt: TGTGCCAGCAGCCACCAGACAGCTGGGGCCAACGTCCTGACTTTC
CDR3aa: CASSHQTAGANVLTF

v_gene: TRBV20-1
j_gene: TRBJ1-1
d_gene: .
abundance: .
CDR3nt: TGCAGTGTATGGACGGCGAACACTGAAGCTTTCTTT
CDR3aa: CSVWTANTEAFF

v_gene: TRBV15
j_gene: TRBJ2-6
d_gene: .
abundance: .
CDR3nt: TGTGCCACCAGCAGGGGATCTAAAAGCTCTGGGGCCAACGTCCTGACTTTC
CDR3aa: CATSRGSKSSGANVLTF

v_gene: TRBV7-8
j_gene: TRBJ2-7
d_gene: .
abundance: .
CDR3nt: TGTGCCAGCAGCTTCGGGGGTGTTGGCTACGAGCAGTACTTC
CDR3aa: CASSFGGVGYEQYF

v_gene: TRBV7-9
j_gene: TRBJ1-6
d_gene: .
abundance: .
CDR3nt: TGTGCCAGCACCCCCTCGGGACAAGATAATTCACCCCTCCACTTT
CDR3aa: CASTPSGQDNSPLHF

v_gene: TRBV12-3/TRBV12-4
j_gene: TRBJ2-7
d_gene: TRBD1
abundance: .
CDR3nt: TGTGCCAGCAGTTTACTGGGACAGGGTTTATCATACGAGCAGTACTTC
CDR3aa: CASSLLGQGLSYEQYF

v_gene: TRBV4-2
j_gene: TRBJ2-3
d_gene: .
abundance: .
CDR3nt: TGCGCCAGCAGCCAAGATTTTGGTGGTAGCACAGATACGCAGTATTTT
CDR3aa: CASSQDFGGSTDTQYF

v_gene: TRBV5-1
j_gene: TRBJ2-7
d_gene: TRBD2
abundance: .
CDR3nt: TGCGCCAGCAGCCGGGAACTAGCGGGAGAGGTCGAGCAGTACTTC
CDR3aa: CASSRELAGEVEQYF

v_gene: TRBV5-1
j_gene: TRBJ2-7
d_gene: TRBD2
abundance: .
CDR3nt: TGCGCCAGCAGCTTGGCTCCGGGGGGCGAGCAGTACTTC
CDR3aa: CASSLAPGGEQYF

v_gene: TRBV5-1
j_gene: TRBJ2-7
d_gene: .
abundance: few
CDR3nt: TGCGCCAGCAGCTTGGTGGCGGGGCCCTCTCCCGAGCAGTACTTC
CDR3aa: CASSLVAGPSPEQYF